Each of the 14 T cell receptor beta chains below was sequenced from the same sample in a study of CD8+ T cells in alopecia areata. The treatment: oral pan-JAK inhibitor, 5-10 mg twice daily. Sequencing used cDNA as its template, made by extracting RNA and reverse transcribing it. Measured with immunoSEQ multiplex PCR; TCRdb has only the in-frame clones, and not every one. The table includes under 350,000 clones, 58% detected once. This specimen was CD4+ T cells sorted from blood, taken at week 24, from a patient treated with tofacitinib. These receptors were obtained from a human donor with alopecia areata.

The chain employs TRBV28 and TRBJ2-5; TRBD1 is a possible D gene (5 bases). Trimming cost V 3 bases and J 0 bases, with 11 bases left between them. The CDR3 sequence is 15 residues long. The germline V gene has CDR1 MDHEN and CDR2 SYDVKM. CDR3 sequence reads: CASSFRGKYQETQYF. As DNA, the CDR3 is TGTGCCAGCAGTTTTAGGGGAAAGTACCAAGAGACCCAGTACTTC.

In this sample, this clone turned up a few times. The sample holds other DNA sequences that translate to the same CDR3. V gene TRBV7-9 combines with J gene TRBJ1-1; no clear D gene. Trimming removed 2 bases at V and 2 bases at J, with 6 bases between. The CDR3 consists of 13 residues. Germline V gene lookup returns CDR1 SEHNR and CDR2 FQNEAQ (reference sequence). Here the CDR3 DNA reads TGTGCCAGCAGCTTAAGCAGTAACACTGAAGCTTTCTTT. Translated, it gives CASSLSSNTEAFF.

V and J are TRBV27 and TRBJ1-5, with D maybe TRBD1 (5 bases). Deletions cut 5 bases from V and 3 bases from J, with 17 bases between. In germline, CDR1 is MNHEY, CDR2 SMNVEV (reference sequence). The length of the CDR3 is 16 residues. The CDR3 spells CASSPRSRGVNQPQHF. As DNA, the CDR3 is TGTGCCAGCAGTCCCCGCTCGAGGGGCGTCAATCAGCCCCAGCATTTT.

The chain combines TRBV28 with TRBJ2-5, with 7 bases that match TRBD1. The germline CDR1 and CDR2 sequences are MDHEN and SYDVKM. The V gene end was trimmed by 4 bases and the J gene end by 1 base; junction bases not matched to a gene: 3. This CDR3 is built from 14 residues. CDR3 residues: CASSWTGRQETQYF. In DNA form, the CDR3 reads TGTGCCAGCAGTTGGACAGGACGCCAAGAGACCCAGTACTTC. The full variable domain, in which reference TRBV28 and TRBJ2-5 provide the parts outside the CDR3, is DVKVTQSSRYLVKRTGEKVFLECVQDMDHENMFWYRQDPGLGLRLIYFSYDVKMKEKGDIPEGYSVSREKKERFSLILESASTNQTSMYLCASSWTGRQETQYFGPGTRLLVL.

Note on this clone: In the same sample, other DNA sequences code for this CDR3. The chain recombines TRBV30 with TRBJ2-5; D not certain. The CDR3 spans 11 residues. V gave up 0 bases and J gave up 4 bases, with 3 bases separating them. Germline assignment: CDR1 GTSNPN and CDR2 SVGIG (reference sequence). CDR3 nucleotide sequence: TGTGCCTGGAGTGTTAGAGAGACCCAGTACTTC. It encodes CAWSVRETQYF.

V is TRBV2 and J is TRBJ1-2; 8 positions agree with TRBD1. With V trimmed by 4 bases and J by 6 bases, 1 base remained unmatched. This CDR3 is built from 12 residues. Germline lookup yields CDR1 SNHLY and CDR2 FYNNEI. DNA of the CDR3: TGTGCCAGCAGTGTACAGGGGGATGGCTACACCTTC. This codes for CASSVQGDGYTF.

The CDR3 protein is CASSRQGASTEAFF. DNA of the CDR3: TGCGCCAGCAGCCGGCAGGGCGCAAGCACTGAAGCTTTCTTT. The rearrangement uses TRBV4-3 and TRBJ1-1; D may be TRBD1 (5 bases). Germline V gives CDR1 LGHNA, CDR2 YSLEER. Trimming stripped 4 bases from V and 4 bases from J, with 13 bases between. The length of the CDR3 is 14 residues.

V gene TRBV29-1 combines with J gene TRBJ2-4, with 13 bases matching TRBD2. CDR1 is SQVTM, CDR2 ANQGSEA, per germline. The CDR3 runs 17 residues. With V trimmed by 0 bases and J by 6 bases, 8 bases remained unmatched. The CDR3 DNA is TGCAGCGTTGAAGATCAGGGACTAGCGGGGCTCCTAAACATTCAGTACTTC. It is translated as CSVEDQGLAGLLNIQYF.

This clone occurred a few times. The genes are TRBV4-1 and TRBJ2-3; perhaps D is TRBD1 or TRBD2 (5 bases each). CDR1 is MGHRA, CDR2 YSYEKL, per germline. The CDR3 spans 14 residues. V gave up 8 bases and J gave up 0 bases, with 12 bases separating them. The CDR3 spells CASRGVTSTDTQYF. The CDR3 DNA reads as TGCGCCAGCCGAGGGGTGACTAGCACAGATACGCAGTATTTT.

V is TRBV29-1 and J is TRBJ1-1, with a tentative D call TRBD1 (6 bases). This CDR3 has 14 residues. Trimming stripped 3 bases from V and 3 bases from J, with 14 bases between. CDR1 is SQVTM, CDR2 ANQGSEA, per germline. As DNA, the CDR3 is TGCAGCGTTGATAGGGGGGGCGCGGACACTGAAGCTTTCTTT. Its translation: CSVDRGGADTEAFF.

The CDR3 protein is CASSPSGGRGYGYTF. DNA of the CDR3: TGTGCCAGCAGTCCCTCAGGGGGGCGAGGCTATGGCTACACCTTC. The chain uses TRBV28 and TRBJ1-2, with 7 bases lining up with TRBD1. The CDR3 length is 15 residues. Trimming removed 5 bases from V and 4 bases from J; junction bases left unmatched: 10. Germline V CDR1 and CDR2: MDHEN, SYDVKM.

The rearrangement joins TRBV19 to TRBJ2-3; no definite D call. This CDR3 has 16 residues. Germline lookup yields CDR1 LNHDA and CDR2 SQIVND (reference sequence). V was shortened by 4 bases and J by 0 bases, with 14 bases between the two germline ends. Written as DNA, the CDR3 is TGTGCCAGTAGTACCAACCGTCAGCCCAGCACAGATACGCAGTATTTT. Encoded protein: CASSTNRQPSTDTQYF.

This clone has just a few counts. The genes are TRBV29-1 and TRBJ1-1, with D uncertain. This CDR3 is 12 amino acids long. V dropped 2 bases and J dropped 1 base, with 5 bases sitting between them. The germline V gene encodes CDR1 SQVTM and CDR2 ANQGSEA. The CDR3 sequence is CSVEPQNTEAFF. CDR3 sequence (DNA): TGCAGCGTTGAACCACAGAACACTGAAGCTTTCTTT.

The chain combines TRBV5-1 with TRBJ1-1; no firm D call. V dropped 5 bases and J dropped 5 bases, with 16 bases sitting between them. CDR3 size: 14 residues. Germline lookup yields CDR1 SGHRS and CDR2 YFSETQ. The CDR3 is CASRGSGGDTEAFF. CDR3 sequence (DNA): TGCGCCAGCAGGGGGTCGGGAGGTGATACTGAAGCTTTCTTT.